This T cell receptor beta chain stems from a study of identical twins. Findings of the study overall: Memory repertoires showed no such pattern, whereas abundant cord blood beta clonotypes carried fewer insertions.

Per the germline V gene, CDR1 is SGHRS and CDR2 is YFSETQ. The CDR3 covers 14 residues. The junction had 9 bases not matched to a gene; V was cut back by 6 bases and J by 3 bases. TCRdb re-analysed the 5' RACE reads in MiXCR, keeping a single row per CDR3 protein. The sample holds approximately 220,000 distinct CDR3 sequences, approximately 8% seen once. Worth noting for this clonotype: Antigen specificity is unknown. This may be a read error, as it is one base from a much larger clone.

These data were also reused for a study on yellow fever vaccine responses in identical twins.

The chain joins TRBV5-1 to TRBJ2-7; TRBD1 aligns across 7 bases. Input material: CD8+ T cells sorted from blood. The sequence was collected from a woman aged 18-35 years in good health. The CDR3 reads CASIPGQLNYEQYF. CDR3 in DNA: TGCGCCAGCATCCCGGGACAGCTCAACTACGAGCAGTACTTC. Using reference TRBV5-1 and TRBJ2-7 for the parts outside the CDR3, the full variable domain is KAGVTQTPRYLIKTRGQQVTLSCSPISGHRSVSWYQQTPGQGLQFLFEYFSETQRNKGNFPGRFSGRQFSNSRSEMNVSTLELGDSALYLCASIPGQLNYEQYFGPGTRLTVT.